This record concerns one TCR beta chain sequence. The germline CDR1 and CDR2 sequences are SGHVS and FQNEAQ. CDR3 length: 16 amino acids. V shed 8 bases and J shed 0 bases, with 17 bases lying between them. Investigators prepared the TCR beta libraries by applying iRepertoire HTBI primers and Arm-PCR of CDR3 regions. TCRdb independently ran MiXCR on the multiplex PCR reads; one entry per CDR3 protein. The table includes about 470,000 distinct CDR3 sequences, 15% detected once. This sample was included in a study of regulatory T cells in long-lasting Graves disease. The time point denotes: newly diagnosed GD, antithyroid drugs for less than 3 months. Scientists built the TCR library using RNA that was extracted from PBMCs. The peripheral blood volume drawn was 7.5 to 10 milliliters, and it was collected into EDTA tubes. These data also formed part of another study, on T cells in Graves' hyperthyroidism and ophthalmopathy. That source adds: First-round RT-PCR targeting the TCR CDR3 was performed with the HTBI primer set. Most expanded thyroid clonotypes above 0.001 also appeared in blood.

The sequence was obtained from a woman aged 25 to 39 with Graves disease. Specimen: peripheral blood mononuclear cells (PBMCs), collected at new diagnosis, from a patient treated with antithyroid drugs. The V and J genes are TRBV7-8 and TRBJ2-1; D possibly corresponds to TRBD2 (6 bases). DNA of the CDR3: TGTGCCAGCCGCGCGGGGCCTGGTAACTCCTACAATGAGCAGTTCTTC. Its protein is CASRAGPGNSYNEQFF.